What follows describes a single T cell receptor (beta chain). Its antigen is unknown. The germline gives CDR1 SGHAT, CDR2 FQNNGV. The CDR3 spans 14 residues. With 5 bases clipped from V and 1 base from J, the junction kept 3 bases outside the gene matches. The data derive from a study of T cell responses to AZD1222 COVID-19 vaccine. Study-wide results and caveats: An increase in Spike-specific TCR breadth and depth was observed after two AZD1222 doses. Mostly white British, mostly female donors; authors suggested clonal diversity may be underestimated. Every sample of the repertoires postdated the peak T cell response. Just five to seven people given AZD1222 tested seropositive at baseline.

The table came from immunoSEQ multiplex PCR; TCRdb's copy has only in-frame clones and leaves some out. The repertoire holds some 120,000 clones, with just over 90% as singletons. This receptor was obtained from an adult in good health. Sequencing used peripheral blood, obtained on day 0 of AZD1222 vaccination. The chain joins TRBV11-2 to TRBJ2-7; 9 bases agree with TRBD1. The CDR3, as DNA: TGTGCCAGCAGCCGGACAGGGGTGTCCTACGAGCAGTACTTC. Its translation: CASSRTGVSYEQYF.